Sequencing of this T cell receptor beta chain was carried out in a study of neurological immune-mediated disorders. This CDR3 is 15 amino acids long. Germline CDR1 is MNHEY and CDR2 is SVGAGI. MiXCR, run by TCRdb on the 5' RACE reads, gives a single entry per CDR3 protein. The repertoire holds roughly 60,000 distinct CDR3 sequences, with roughly 10% as singletons. About this clonotype: At one end, the junction sequence differs from germline, possibly due to a read error.

The origin of this receptor is a man aged 60 to 75 in good health. The V and J genes are TRBV6-5 and TRBJ1-5, with D unresolved. Source material: PBMCs. CDR3 in DNA: TGTACCAGCAGTAGGACTGGTGGCCTCAACCAGCCCCAGCATTTT. Translated, it gives CTSSRTGGLNQPQHF.